The 16 T cell receptor beta chains given below trace back to one sample, sequenced in a study of cytomegalovirus exposure and HLA in healthy donors. Assay: immunoSEQ multiplex PCR; the TCRdb copy retains only in-frame clones and omits some. The sample lists tens of thousands of clones, 80% to 95% occurring once. Sequencing was performed on PBMCs. Every receptor here comes from a man younger than 35 in good health and CMV-seronegative.

The rearrangement joins TRBV5-1 to TRBJ2-1; no firm D call. The CDR3 loop spans 16 amino acids. Germline lookup yields CDR1 SGHRS and CDR2 YFSETQ. The V end was cut by 0 bases, the J end by 0 bases, with 10 bases between. CDR3 in DNA: TGCGCCAGCAGCTTGGCCGAACTAAGCTCCTACAATGAGCAGTTCTTC. Amino acids: CASSLAELSSYNEQFF.

This clone was seen once. V and J are TRBV7-9 and TRBJ2-7; 7 bases map to TRBD1. The CDR3 is made up of 13 amino acids. Trimming removed 5 bases from V and 3 bases from J; junction bases left unmatched: 4. The germline V gene has CDR1 SEHNR and CDR2 FQNEAQ (reference sequence). CDR3 bases: TGTGCCAGCAGCCGGGGACAGTTCTACGAGCAGTACTTC. Encoded protein: CASSRGQFYEQYF.

The V and J genes are TRBV7-9 and TRBJ1-5; D gene ambiguous. The CDR3 has 16 residues. Germline V gene data show CDR1 as SEHNR and CDR2 as FQNEAQ (reference sequence). Trimming shortened V by 1 base and J by 4 bases, and 14 bases separated the two germline ends. This CDR3 is CASSLVGGRWNQPQHF. CDR3 nucleotides: TGTGCCAGCAGCTTAGTTGGCGGTCGGTGGAATCAGCCCCAGCATTTT.

This clone has a single count. V gene TRBV18 combines with J gene TRBJ1-1; D not certain. The CDR3 runs to 13 residues. V was shortened by 0 bases and J by 6 bases, with 8 bases between the two germline ends. The germline V gene has CDR1 KGHSH and CDR2 LQKENI. CDR3 residues: CASSPPSRAEAFF. CDR3 in DNA: TGTGCCAGCTCACCACCAAGCCGGGCTGAAGCTTTCTTT.

The rearrangement links TRBV7-2 to TRBJ2-7; D is ambiguous. Germline CDR1 SGHTA, CDR2 FQGNSA. Trimming stripped 1 base from V and 5 bases from J, with 12 bases between. The CDR3 contains 14 residues. Written as DNA, the CDR3 is TGTGCCAGCAGCTTAGTGCCTGGGCCCGACGAGCAGTACTTC. Amino acids: CASSLVPGPDEQYF.

The genes are TRBV25-1 and TRBJ1-2; 7 bases map to TRBD1. Germline V gene data show CDR1 as MGHDK and CDR2 as SYGVNS. The CDR3 totals 16 residues. After removal of 2 bases from V and 4 bases from J, the junction contained 10 bases not matched to a gene. CDR3 region: CASSEPGTENIYGYTF. CDR3 coding DNA: TGTGCCAGCAGTGAACCGGGGACAGAAAACATCTATGGCTACACCTTC.

The V and J genes are TRBV4-3 and TRBJ2-1, with unresolved D. Trimming pared 0 bases from V and 0 bases from J, leaving 9 bases between. The CDR3 runs 16 residues. Germline CDR1 LGHNA, CDR2 YSLEER. This CDR3 is CASSQDRAFSYNEQFF. CDR3 bases: TGCGCCAGCAGCCAAGATCGCGCTTTCTCCTACAATGAGCAGTTCTTC.

A few counts support this clone. The V call is TRBV7-9, the J call TRBJ2-7, with TRBD2 identical over 9 bases. The CDR3 has 14 residues. Trimming at V came to 5 bases and at J to 2 bases, leaving 4 bases not matched to a gene. CDR1 is SEHNR and CDR2 is FQNEAQ in the germline V gene (reference sequence). The CDR3 here is CASSHSGGTYEQYF. CDR3 sequence (DNA): TGTGCCAGCAGCCATAGCGGGGGTACCTACGAGCAGTACTTC.

The chain couples TRBV14 to TRBJ2-5, with TRBD1 matching 7 bases. The V gene end was trimmed by 1 base and the J gene end by 5 bases; junction bases not matched to a gene: 7. CDR3 size: 15 residues. Germline CDR1 reads SGHDN; CDR2 reads FVKESK. CDR3 DNA: TGTGCCAGCAGCCAAGTGACAGGGTCCGGGGAGACCCAGTACTTC. The encoded protein is CASSQVTGSGETQYF.

The rearrangement links TRBV4-1 to TRBJ2-7; TRBD2 matches 8 bases. This CDR3 has 12 amino acids. The V gene end was trimmed by 8 bases and the J gene end by 5 bases; junction bases not matched to a gene: 5. The germline CDR1 and CDR2 sequences are MGHRA and YSYEKL. CDR3 in amino acids: CASQSGRDEQYF. DNA for the CDR3: TGCGCCAGCCAGAGCGGGAGAGACGAGCAGTACTTC.

V is TRBV6-1 and J is TRBJ2-2; 9 bases align to TRBD1. J lost 5 bases, V lost 7 bases, and 8 bases had no gene match. There are 15 residues in the CDR3. CDR1 is MNHNS, CDR2 SASEGT, per germline. CDR3 DNA sequence: TGTGCCAGCAACCTTGGGACAGGGAATACCGGGGAGCTGTTTTTT. Its protein is CASNLGTGNTGELFF.

V usage is TRBV4-1 and J usage is TRBJ2-7, with 7 bases fitting TRBD1. The CDR3 runs to 16 residues. Germline V gene lookup returns CDR1 MGHRA and CDR2 YSYEKL. The V gene end was trimmed by 1 base and the J gene end by 4 bases; junction bases not matched to a gene: 10. The CDR3 bases are TGCGCCAGCAGCCAAGCCCTTACAGGGGTCACTTACGAGCAGTACTTC. This codes for CASSQALTGVTYEQYF.

The chain carries TRBV19 and TRBJ1-5; maybe TRBD1 (6 bases). Trimming stripped 3 bases from V and 2 bases from J, with 26 bases between. CDR1 and CDR2 (germline): LNHDA, SQIVND (reference sequence). The CDR3 totals 20 residues. The CDR3 DNA follows: TGTGCCAGTAGTATCGGAAGGGGGAATGCCTTATTTGGTGGCAATCAGCCCCAGCATTTT. Its translation is CASSIGRGNALFGGNQPQHF.

The rearrangement joins TRBV9 to TRBJ1-2, with 8 bases identical to TRBD1. CDR3 length: 16 amino acids. J lost 4 bases, V lost 0 bases, and 8 bases had no gene match. Germline V CDR1 and CDR2: SGDLS, YYNGEE. CDR3 sequence reads: CASSVEVAGGAYGYTF. CDR3 sequence (DNA): TGTGCCAGCAGCGTAGAAGTAGCAGGGGGCGCCTATGGCTACACCTTC.

The chain joins TRBV6-1 to TRBJ2-7, with 12 bases aligning to TRBD2. Trimming removed 6 bases from V and 4 bases from J; junction bases left unmatched: 1. Germline V gives CDR1 MNHNS, CDR2 SASEGT. The CDR3 covers 13 residues. The DNA of the CDR3 is TGTGCCAGCAGGACTAGCGGGAGTTACGAGCAGTACTTC. It translates to CASRTSGSYEQYF.

The chain joins TRBV7-2 to TRBJ2-3; 9 positions match TRBD2. V was clipped by 7 bases and J by 3 bases; unmatched bases: 11. Looked up from germline, CDR1 is SGHTA and CDR2 is FQGNSA. The CDR3 covers 16 residues. CDR3 sequence: CASTLNRAGGTDTQYF. The CDR3 region has the DNA TGTGCCAGCACCCTAAATCGGGCGGGGGGGACAGATACGCAGTATTTT.